This T cell receptor beta chain appears in the sequencing data of a study of cytomegalovirus exposure and HLA in healthy donors. The CDR3 loop spans 17 amino acids. CDR1 is SGHTA, CDR2 FQGTGA, per germline. The J segment lost 1 base and the V segment lost 5 bases, leaving 12 bases of the junction unmatched. The PCR used 60 Vbeta and 13 Jbeta primers. Libraries were prepared by immunoSEQ multiplex PCR; TCRdb keeps only in-frame clonotypes and omits some of them. The data hold more than 95,000 clones, with roughly four fifths observed a single time. The TCR was taken from a woman aged 55 to 70 in good health and CMV-seropositive. The sequencing input was PBMCs. This rearrangement joins TRBV7-3 to TRBJ1-1, with 8 bases aligning to TRBD1. CDR3 protein: CASSLRQGPRWNTEAFF. The CDR3 DNA follows: TGTGCCAGCAGCCTCAGACAGGGGCCAAGGTGGAACACTGAAGCTTTCTTT.